This T cell receptor beta chain was captured by sequencing in a study of T cells in Graves' hyperthyroidism and ophthalmopathy. Overall study: Initial diagnosis, before any treatment, was when peripheral blood was collected. Study findings and constraints: Ophthalmopathy was identified by the model a median about seven months ahead of onset. Using 13 V-J features, a model discriminated ophthalmopathy from stable hyperthyroidism.

RNA transcripts gave rise to amplified TCR beta CDR3 regions. The HTBI primer set drove a first-round RT-PCR of the TCR CDR3. TCRdb reprocessed the multiplex PCR reads via MiXCR and lists one record per CDR3 protein. The sample lists about 210,000 distinct CDR3 sequences, approximately 17% occurring once. The CDR3 has 14 amino acids. Germline CDR1 SGHRS, CDR2 YFSETQ. Diagnoses were established using clinical symptoms, serum thyroxine and TRAb, thyroid ultrasound and orbital computed tomography. In regard to this clonotype: The antigen is not known. This may be a read error, as it is one base from a much larger clone.

The sequencing sample was made of blood. The chain is built from TRBV5-1 and TRBJ1-1, with 9 bases that match TRBD1. This receptor was obtained from a man in his forties or fifties with Graves' hyperthyroidism. The CDR3 DNA reads TGCGCCAGCAGCTCACAGGGGGCAGGGACTGAAGCTCTCTTT. Amino acids: CASSSQGAGTEALF. Based on the CDR3 plus reference TRBV5-1 and TRBJ1-1, the full variable domain is KAGVTQTPRYLIKTRGQQVTLSCSPISGHRSVSWYQQTPGQGLQFLFEYFSETQRNKGNFPGRFSGRQFSNSRSEMNVSTLELGDSALYLCASSSQGAGTEALFGQGTRLTVV.